This is a list of T cell receptor beta chains from one sample in a study of blood T cell repertoires in COVID-19. The table came from immunoSEQ multiplex PCR; TCRdb's copy has only in-frame clones and leaves some out. The sample yields about 240,000 clones, about 80% seen once. Sequenced sample: peripheral blood. The receptor set was obtained from a woman older than 75 with acute or convalescent COVID-19. Each CDR3 is given with its conserved first and last residue. Each record gives: clone size, D gene, J gene, V gene, CDR3 protein, CDR3 DNA. D genes are given only for firm matches. Some rows have no size entry. The others give once, few or many, or a class for an expanded clone.

clone size: few; D gene: NA; J gene: TRBJ2-7; V gene: TRBV29-1; CDR3 protein: CSVRTLGGYEQYF; CDR3 DNA: TGCAGCGTGAGGACGTTGGGAGGCTACGAGCAGTACTTC
clone size: NA; D gene: NA; J gene: TRBJ2-7; V gene: TRBV9; CDR3 protein: CASSVGDSTLYEQYF; CDR3 DNA: TGTGCCAGCAGCGTAGGAGACTCGACTCTCTACGAGCAGTACTTC
clone size: NA; D gene: NA; J gene: TRBJ2-5; V gene: TRBV3-1/TRBV3-2; CDR3 protein: CASSHSGYQETQYF; CDR3 DNA: TGTGCCAGCAGCCATAGCGGTTATCAAGAGACCCAGTACTTC
clone size: once; D gene: TRBD1; J gene: TRBJ2-7; V gene: TRBV4-1; CDR3 protein: CASSQGGGQSSYEQYF; CDR3 DNA: TGCGCCAGCAGCCAAGGAGGGGGCCAGAGCTCCTACGAGCAGTACTTC
clone size: NA; D gene: TRBD2; J gene: TRBJ2-5; V gene: TRBV18; CDR3 protein: CASSGGGQETQYF; CDR3 DNA: TGTGCCAGCTCCGGGGGGGGACAAGAGACCCAGTACTTC
clone size: NA; D gene: TRBD1; J gene: TRBJ1-6; V gene: TRBV19; CDR3 protein: CATDRASPLHF; CDR3 DNA: TGTGCCACAGACAGGGCCTCACCCCTCCACTTT
clone size: NA; D gene: TRBD1; J gene: TRBJ2-5; V gene: TRBV29-1; CDR3 protein: CSVGKGQGPQETQYF; CDR3 DNA: TGCAGCGTGGGCAAGGGACAGGGGCCACAAGAGACCCAGTACTTC
clone size: NA; D gene: TRBD1; J gene: TRBJ2-7; V gene: TRBV29-1; CDR3 protein: CSAGTGYEQYF; CDR3 DNA: TGCAGCGCCGGGACAGGCTACGAGCAGTACTTC
clone size: NA; D gene: TRBD2; J gene: TRBJ2-2; V gene: TRBV20-1; CDR3 protein: CSASVSGRNTGELFF; CDR3 DNA: TGCAGTGCTAGTGTCAGCGGGAGAAACACCGGGGAGCTGTTTTTT
clone size: NA; D gene: NA; J gene: TRBJ1-4; V gene: TRBV19; CDR3 protein: CASSFGGRVNEKLFF; CDR3 DNA: TGTGCCAGTAGTTTCGGGGGGCGCGTTAATGAAAAACTGTTTTTT
clone size: NA; D gene: NA; J gene: TRBJ2-5; V gene: TRBV21-1; CDR3 protein: CASSKELVAAGYAETQYF; CDR3 DNA: TGTGCCAGCAGCAAAGAGTTGGTGGCGGCAGGGTACGCAGAGACCCAGTACTTC
clone size: NA; D gene: NA; J gene: TRBJ1-5; V gene: TRBV5-1; CDR3 protein: CASSFGLPNQPQHF; CDR3 DNA: TGCGCCAGCAGCTTCGGTCTCCCCAATCAGCCCCAGCATTTT
clone size: NA; D gene: TRBD2; J gene: TRBJ2-7; V gene: TRBV5-4; CDR3 protein: CASSLTGGPYEQYF; CDR3 DNA: TGTGCCAGCAGCCTGACGGGGGGGCCGTACGAGCAGTACTTC
clone size: NA; D gene: NA; J gene: TRBJ2-3; V gene: TRBV5-1; CDR3 protein: CASSQEQGRDTQYF; CDR3 DNA: TGCGCCAGCAGCCAAGAGCAGGGGCGAGATACGCAGTATTTT
clone size: NA; D gene: TRBD1; J gene: TRBJ1-1; V gene: TRBV7-9; CDR3 protein: CASSGGQGVNTEAFF; CDR3 DNA: TGTGCCAGCAGCGGTGGACAGGGTGTGAACACTGAAGCTTTCTTT
clone size: NA; D gene: NA; J gene: TRBJ2-2; V gene: TRBV11-3; CDR3 protein: CASSFGQGSGNTGELFF; CDR3 DNA: TGTGCCAGCAGCTTTGGGCAGGGGTCGGGGAACACCGGGGAGCTGTTTTTT
clone size: NA; D gene: NA; J gene: TRBJ1-4; V gene: TRBV7-9; CDR3 protein: CASSLAQGRNEKLFF; CDR3 DNA: TGTGCCAGCAGCTTAGCGCAGGGCCGAAATGAAAAACTGTTTTTT
clone size: NA; D gene: TRBD1; J gene: TRBJ1-5; V gene: TRBV19; CDR3 protein: CASSPGTGGNQPQHF; CDR3 DNA: TGTGCCAGTAGTCCTGGGACAGGGGGCAATCAGCCCCAGCATTTT
clone size: NA; D gene: TRBD1; J gene: TRBJ1-5; V gene: TRBV5-1; CDR3 protein: CASSLVPGQGGPQHF; CDR3 DNA: TGCGCCAGCAGCTTGGTGCCGGGACAGGGCGGGCCCCAGCATTTT
clone size: NA; D gene: TRBD2; J gene: TRBJ2-3; V gene: TRBV11-3; CDR3 protein: CASSSRGGWDTQYF; CDR3 DNA: TGTGCCAGCAGCTCACGGGGGGGATGGGATACGCAGTATTTT
clone size: NA; D gene: NA; J gene: TRBJ2-7; V gene: TRBV5-6; CDR3 protein: CASSLARAHPTISYEQYF; CDR3 DNA: TGTGCCAGCAGCTTGGCTAGAGCACACCCAACGATCTCCTACGAGCAGTACTTC
clone size: NA; D gene: TRBD1; J gene: TRBJ1-1; V gene: TRBV10-3; CDR3 protein: CAISESGQGNTEAFF; CDR3 DNA: TGTGCCATCAGTGAGTCGGGACAGGGGAACACTGAAGCTTTCTTT
clone size: once; D gene: NA; J gene: TRBJ2-2; V gene: TRBV19; CDR3 protein: CASSIRDKNTGELFF; CDR3 DNA: TGTGCCAGTAGTATAAGGGACAAGAACACCGGGGAGCTGTTTTTT
clone size: NA; D gene: TRBD2; J gene: TRBJ2-5; V gene: TRBV3-1/TRBV3-2; CDR3 protein: CASSPLGGAAETQYF; CDR3 DNA: TGTGCCAGCAGCCCCCTCGGGGGGGCCGCAGAGACCCAGTACTTC
clone size: NA; D gene: NA; J gene: TRBJ2-1; V gene: TRBV7-2; CDR3 protein: CASSLEASLNYNEQFF; CDR3 DNA: TGTGCCAGCAGCTTAGAGGCTAGTCTGAACTACAATGAGCAGTTCTTC
clone size: NA; D gene: TRBD1; J gene: TRBJ1-1; V gene: TRBV7-2; CDR3 protein: CASSTWTGGGDTEAFF; CDR3 DNA: TGTGCCAGCAGCACATGGACAGGTGGTGGGGACACTGAAGCTTTCTTT
clone size: NA; D gene: NA; J gene: TRBJ2-1; V gene: TRBV21-1; CDR3 protein: CASSHGGYDYNEQFF; CDR3 DNA: TGTGCCAGCAGCCATGGAGGGTATGACTACAATGAGCAGTTCTTC
clone size: once; D gene: NA; J gene: TRBJ1-1; V gene: TRBV7-8; CDR3 protein: CASSRGTEAFF; CDR3 DNA: TGTGCCAGCAGTCGGGGTACTGAAGCTTTCTTT
clone size: few; D gene: TRBD1; J gene: TRBJ1-5; V gene: TRBV18; CDR3 protein: CASSPGTGANQPQHF; CDR3 DNA: TGTGCCAGCTCACCCGGGACAGGCGCCAATCAGCCCCAGCATTTT
clone size: NA; D gene: TRBD1; J gene: TRBJ2-3; V gene: TRBV6-2/TRBV6-3; CDR3 protein: CASSHPWDRETDTQYF; CDR3 DNA: TGTGCCAGCAGCCATCCGTGGGACAGGGAAACAGATACGCAGTATTTT
clone size: NA; D gene: NA; J gene: TRBJ1-1; V gene: TRBV12-3/TRBV12-4; CDR3 protein: CASSLFGTAEAFF; CDR3 DNA: TGTGCCAGCAGTTTATTTGGTACGGCTGAAGCTTTCTTT
clone size: few; D gene: TRBD2; J gene: TRBJ2-7; V gene: TRBV4-2; CDR3 protein: CASSQVFGGTSYEQYF; CDR3 DNA: TGTGCCAGCAGCCAAGTGTTCGGGGGGACCTCCTACGAGCAGTACTTC
clone size: few; D gene: NA; J gene: TRBJ1-2; V gene: TRBV11-2; CDR3 protein: CASSLPQGVNYGYTF; CDR3 DNA: TGTGCCAGCAGCTTACCCCAGGGCGTGAACTATGGCTACACCTTC
clone size: few; D gene: TRBD1; J gene: TRBJ1-4; V gene: TRBV19; CDR3 protein: CASSLTGVSNEKLFF; CDR3 DNA: TGTGCCAGTAGCCTAACAGGGGTATCTAATGAAAAACTGTTTTTT
clone size: NA; D gene: NA; J gene: TRBJ2-4; V gene: TRBV7-9; CDR3 protein: CASSRGTDFKNIQYF; CDR3 DNA: TGTGCCAGCAGCCGCGGGACAGACTTTAAGAACATTCAGTACTTC
clone size: NA; D gene: TRBD1; J gene: TRBJ2-3; V gene: TRBV2; CDR3 protein: CASRDQIRGLKADTQYF; CDR3 DNA: TGTGCCAGCAGAGACCAGATCAGGGGGCTTAAAGCAGATACGCAGTATTTT
clone size: NA; D gene: NA; J gene: TRBJ1-5; V gene: TRBV28; CDR3 protein: CASTWGDQPQHF; CDR3 DNA: TGTGCCAGCACATGGGGGGACCAGCCCCAGCATTTT